This TCR beta chain originates from a study of beta chain features in type 1 diabetes. On this clone: Its specificity is unknown.

Expressed TCRB transcripts were sequenced, since all the RNA that had been isolated was reverse transcribed. About 3.57 million reads were obtained on average from naive, central memory and regulatory T cell samples. Clones were sequenced by immunoSEQ multiplex PCR, and TCRdb holds only the in-frame ones, with some missing. The data show some 700,000 clones, around an eighth seen once. J was trimmed by 8 bases and V by 11 bases; bases with no gene match: 14. This CDR3 comprises 14 residues. Germline CDR1 is ENHRY and CDR2 is SYGVKD. Regarding the study as a whole: Shorter TCRB CDR3s, moderately but significantly so, were found in Type 1 diabetes patients in all four CD4+ subsets. cDNA-based reads could over-represent cells with high TCR expression.

Markers CD45RO/CCR7/CD25/CD127/CD95/CD27 served to sort CD4+ naive, central memory, regulatory and stem cell-like memory cells. V usage is TRBV10-3 and J usage is TRBJ2-1; TRBD2 matches 8 bases. The sequence derives from a man aged 18 to 30 with type 1 diabetes. Source material: naive CD4+ T cells from blood. CDR3 amino acids: CAASGGSSADEQFF. In nucleotides, the CDR3 is TGTGCCGCCTCGGGAGGGTCAAGTGCGGATGAGCAGTTCTTC.